This T cell receptor (beta chain) was captured in a study of T cells after yellow fever vaccination. CDR3 length equals 14 residues. V dropped 2 bases and J dropped 4 bases, with 9 bases sitting between them. This clonotype was found a few times. Synthesis of TCR cDNA relied on 5'RACE template switching, which attached a universal primer site and UMIs. TCRdb used MiXCR to reprocess the 5' RACE reads, holding one entry per CDR3 protein. The data show under 250,000 distinct CDR3 sequences, 6.9% seen once. The gene calls are TRBV12-3 or TRBV12-4 and TRBJ2-1; maybe TRBD1 (6 bases). This sequence was found in a man aged 25-40 years who received the YFV17D yellow fever vaccine. The sample in question was CD4+ T cells sorted from PBMCs, obtained 15 days after the yellow fever booster vaccination. The CDR3 DNA follows: TGTGCCAGCAGTTTACCCCAGGGGTACAATGAGCAGTTCTTC. It translates to CASSLPQGYNEQFF.